The sequence of this T cell receptor (beta chain) was determined in a study of T cells in Graves' hyperthyroidism and ophthalmopathy. Study-level results: In validation, the model predicted ophthalmopathy. These predictions came a median about 6 months before onset. Blood also showed most of the thyroid clonotypes that were expanded above 0.001.

The CDR3 regions of TCR beta were amplified from RNA transcripts. HTBI primers were employed in a first-round RT-PCR of the TCR CDR3. Using its own MiXCR run on the multiplex PCR reads, TCRdb lists one record per CDR3 protein. This sample yields roughly 100,000 distinct CDR3 sequences, of which roughly 47% are seen a single time; approximately 30% belongs to the top ten. No progression to ophthalmopathy during 18 months of follow-up defined stable disease. Exclusion of patients followed from uncontrolled infection, other autoimmune disease, pregnancy or lactation. With respect to this clonotype: Its target is unknown. Mismatch with germline at one junction end may stem from a read error.

From germline, CDR1 is MNHNS and CDR2 SASEGT. The CDR3 runs to 14 residues. What was sequenced was blood. The chain joins TRBV6-1 to TRBJ1-1; TRBD1 matches at 8 bases. The receptor was isolated from a man aged 35 to 55 with Graves' hyperthyroidism. The chain's CDR3 is CAISEGTGNTEAFF. In nucleotides, the CDR3 is TGTGCCATCAGTGAGGGGACAGGGAACACTGAAGCTTTCTTT.